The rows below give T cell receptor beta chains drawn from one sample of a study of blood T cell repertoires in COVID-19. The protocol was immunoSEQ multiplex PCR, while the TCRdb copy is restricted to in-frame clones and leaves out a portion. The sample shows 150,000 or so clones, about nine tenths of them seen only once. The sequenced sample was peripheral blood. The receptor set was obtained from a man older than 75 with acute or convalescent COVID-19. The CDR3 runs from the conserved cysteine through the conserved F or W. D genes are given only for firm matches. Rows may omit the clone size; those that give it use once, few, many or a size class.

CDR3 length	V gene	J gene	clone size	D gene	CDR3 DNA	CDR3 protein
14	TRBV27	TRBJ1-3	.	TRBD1	TGTGCCAGTCAGGACAGGGGGCCTGGAAACACCATATATTTT	CASQDRGPGNTIYF
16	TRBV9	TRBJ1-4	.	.	TGTGCCAGCAGCCCTAGGACCGACCCGGGGGGTGAAAAACTGTTTTTT	CASSPRTDPGGEKLFF
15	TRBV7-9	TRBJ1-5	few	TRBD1	TGTGCCAGCAGCCAGACAGGGTTTGGGAATCAGCCCCAGCATTTT	CASSQTGFGNQPQHF
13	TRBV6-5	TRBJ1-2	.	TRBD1	TGTGCCAGCAGAAAACAGGGGTTCCATGGCTACACCTTC	CASRKQGFHGYTF
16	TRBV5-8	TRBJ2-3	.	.	TGTGCCAGCAGCGCCGGGGATCGGCGGGAAACAGATACGCAGTATTTT	CASSAGDRRETDTQYF
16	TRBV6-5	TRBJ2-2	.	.	TGTGCCAGCAGTTCCTTTCTAGGCGGGGACTCCGGGGAGCTGTTTTTT	CASSSFLGGDSGELFF
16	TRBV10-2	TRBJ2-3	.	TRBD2	TGCGCCAGCAAAGAGCGGGGGGGCCGCGACACAGATACGCAGTATTTT	CASKERGGRDTDTQYF
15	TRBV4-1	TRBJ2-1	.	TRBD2	TGCGCCAGCAGCTATACTAGCGTGACGGGCAATGAGCAGTTCTTC	CASSYTSVTGNEQFF
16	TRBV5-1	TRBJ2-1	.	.	TGCGCCAGCAGCTTGGAGGGGCCTACCAAACACAATGAGCAGTTCTTC	CASSLEGPTKHNEQFF
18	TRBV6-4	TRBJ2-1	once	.	TGTGCCAGCAGTGAGTCTAGCGAGCCGATAGGGCAGTATAATGAGCAGTTCTTC	CASSESSEPIGQYNEQFF
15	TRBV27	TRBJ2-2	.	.	TGTGCCAGCAGTTTAGCACGGACTCACACCGGGGAGCTGTTTTTT	CASSLARTHTGELFF
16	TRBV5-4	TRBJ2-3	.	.	TGTGCCAGCAGCCTCCGCCGGGACTCCGGGGTAGATACGCAGTATTTT	CASSLRRDSGVDTQYF
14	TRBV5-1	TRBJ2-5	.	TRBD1	TGCGCCAGCAGCTCAACAGGGGCCGGGGAGACCCAGTACTTC	CASSSTGAGETQYF
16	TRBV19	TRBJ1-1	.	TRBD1	TGTGCCAGTAGTACTCGACAGGGAGCATGGAACACTGAAGCTTTCTTT	CASSTRQGAWNTEAFF
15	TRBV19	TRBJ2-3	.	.	TGTGCCAGCCGACGACAGCCCTGGGGGGCAGATACGCAGTATTTT	CASRRQPWGADTQYF
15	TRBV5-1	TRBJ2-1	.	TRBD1	TGCGCCAGCAGCTCAACCCGGGACAGGGCTTATGAGCAGTTCTTC	CASSSTRDRAYEQFF
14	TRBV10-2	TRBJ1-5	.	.	TGCGCCAGCAGTGAATCAGGGGTGAATCAGCCCCAGCATTTT	CASSESGVNQPQHF
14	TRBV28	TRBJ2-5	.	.	TGTGCCAGCAGTCGTCCAGGGGTTCAAGAGACCCAGTACTTC	CASSRPGVQETQYF
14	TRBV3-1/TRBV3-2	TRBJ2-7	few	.	TGTGCCAGCAGCCAGCCGGGGATCGCCGCCGAGCAGTACTTC	CASSQPGIAAEQYF
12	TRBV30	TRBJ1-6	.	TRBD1	TGTGCCTGGGGGACAGGGGTTTCACCCCTCCACTTT	CAWGTGVSPLHF
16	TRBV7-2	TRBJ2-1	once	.	TGTGCCAGCAGCTTGGGGGGGGCGGTCTCCTACAATGAGCAGTTCTTC	CASSLGGAVSYNEQFF
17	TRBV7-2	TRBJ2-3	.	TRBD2	TGTGCCAGCAGCCCAATTCGGACGGGCGGGGGTGCAGATACGCAGTATTTT	CASSPIRTGGGADTQYF
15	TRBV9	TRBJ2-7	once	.	TGTGCCAGCAGCGTAGGTGGGACTGGGACCTACGAGCAGTACTTC	CASSVGGTGTYEQYF
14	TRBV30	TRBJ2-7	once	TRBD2	TGTGCCTGGAGGACTAGCGGGCGCACCTACGAGCAGTACTTC	CAWRTSGRTYEQYF
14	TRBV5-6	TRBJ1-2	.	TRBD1	TGTGCCAGCAGCAGGAGGGACAGCCCAACTAGCTACACCTTC	CASSRRDSPTSYTF
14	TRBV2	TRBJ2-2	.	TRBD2	TGTGCCAGCGGGAGCGGGAGTCGGTCCGGGGAGCTGTTTTTT	CASGSGSRSGELFF
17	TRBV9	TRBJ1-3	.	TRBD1	TGTGCCAGCAGCGTAGATGGGACAGGACGCGCTGGAAACACCATATATTTT	CASSVDGTGRAGNTIYF
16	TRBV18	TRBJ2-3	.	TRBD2	TGTGCCAGCTCACCTATGGTAGCGGGGAACACAGATACGCAGTATTTT	CASSPMVAGNTDTQYF
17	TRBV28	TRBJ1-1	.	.	TGTGCCAGCAGTTTATCGGCGACAGGTCAGGTGAACACTGAAGCTTTCTTT	CASSLSATGQVNTEAFF
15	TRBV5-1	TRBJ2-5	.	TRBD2	TGCGCCAGCAGCCATCTAGCGGGAGGCCAAGAGACCCAGTACTTC	CASSHLAGGQETQYF
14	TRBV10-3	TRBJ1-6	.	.	TGTGCCATCAGTGAAGCGGGTTCGGATTCACCCCTCCACTTT	CAISEAGSDSPLHF
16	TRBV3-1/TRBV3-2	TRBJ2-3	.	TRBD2	TGTGCCAGCAGCCAAGGGATTAGCGGGGGCACAGATACGCAGTATTTT	CASSQGISGGTDTQYF
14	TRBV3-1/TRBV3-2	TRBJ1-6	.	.	TGTGCCAGCAGCCAAGGAGGGAGGGATTCACCCCTCCACTTT	CASSQGGRDSPLHF
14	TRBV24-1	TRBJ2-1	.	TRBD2	TGTGCCACCAGTCGAGCGGGAGGGCTCAATGAGCAGTTCTTC	CATSRAGGLNEQFF
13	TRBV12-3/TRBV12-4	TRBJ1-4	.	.	TGTGCCAGCAGCACCCTAAGAGTTGAAAAACTGTTTTTT	CASSTLRVEKLFF
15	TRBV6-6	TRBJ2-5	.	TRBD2	TGTGCCAGCAGTTACGTTAGCGGGAGCACCGAGACCCAGTACTTC	CASSYVSGSTETQYF
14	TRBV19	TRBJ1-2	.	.	TGTGCCAGTAGGATGAGTGTTTCCGACTATGGCTACACCTTC	CASRMSVSDYGYTF
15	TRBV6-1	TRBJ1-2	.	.	TGTGCCAGCAGTGACACAGGGAGTGCTAACTATGGCTACACCTTC	CASSDTGSANYGYTF
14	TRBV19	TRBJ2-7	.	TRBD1	TGTGCCAGTAGTGCCCTCGACAGGGGGCAAGAGCAGTACTTC	CASSALDRGQEQYF
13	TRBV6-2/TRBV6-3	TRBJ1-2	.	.	TGTGCCAGCAGTTACCTAAGGACAGATGGCTACACCTTC	CASSYLRTDGYTF
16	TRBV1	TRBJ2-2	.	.	TGCACCAGCAGCCAAGACGGGTCGCGGGGGGGAGGGGAGCTGTTTTTT	CTSSQDGSRGGGELFF
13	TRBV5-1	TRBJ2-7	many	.	TGCGCCAGCAGCTTATCACAGAACTACGAGCAGTACTTC	CASSLSQNYEQYF
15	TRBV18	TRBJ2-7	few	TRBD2	TGTGCCAGCTCACCACCGGGACTAGCGGGGATCGAGCAGTACTTC	CASSPPGLAGIEQYF
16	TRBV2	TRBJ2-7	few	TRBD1	TGTGCCAGCAGTGAAGGACAGGGGAGGCCCTCCTACGAGCAGTACTTC	CASSEGQGRPSYEQYF
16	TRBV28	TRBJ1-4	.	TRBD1	TGTGCCAGCAGTTTTCCAGGGGGTAGTACTAATGAAAAACTGTTTTTT	CASSFPGGSTNEKLFF
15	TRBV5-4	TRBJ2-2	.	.	TGTGCCAGCAGCTTTGGGCGCAGGGATAGCGGGGAGCTGTTTTTT	CASSFGRRDSGELFF
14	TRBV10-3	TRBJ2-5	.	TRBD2	TGTGCCATCAGAGCCTCGGGGGGACAAGAGACCCAGTACTTC	CAIRASGGQETQYF
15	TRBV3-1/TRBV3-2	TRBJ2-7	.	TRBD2	TGTGCCAGCAGCCGTTCCGGGACTAGCCTCAGCGAGCAGTACTTC	CASSRSGTSLSEQYF
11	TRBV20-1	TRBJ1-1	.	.	TGCAGTGCTACAGGGGACACTGAAGCTTTCTTT	CSATGDTEAFF
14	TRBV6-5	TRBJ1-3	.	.	TGTGCCGCATCTCGGAGCCGCTCTGGAAACACCATATATTTT	CAASRSRSGNTIYF
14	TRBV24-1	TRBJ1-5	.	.	TGTGCCACCAGTCTGACAGGTAGCAATCAGCCCCAGCATTTT	CATSLTGSNQPQHF
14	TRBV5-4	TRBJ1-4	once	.	TGTGCCAGCAGCAGGGGGGGTCCTAATGAAAAACTGTTTTTT	CASSRGGPNEKLFF
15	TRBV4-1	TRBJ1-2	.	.	TGCGCCAGCAGCCAAGATCTCAGTTCTTCGTATGGCTACACCTTC	CASSQDLSSSYGYTF